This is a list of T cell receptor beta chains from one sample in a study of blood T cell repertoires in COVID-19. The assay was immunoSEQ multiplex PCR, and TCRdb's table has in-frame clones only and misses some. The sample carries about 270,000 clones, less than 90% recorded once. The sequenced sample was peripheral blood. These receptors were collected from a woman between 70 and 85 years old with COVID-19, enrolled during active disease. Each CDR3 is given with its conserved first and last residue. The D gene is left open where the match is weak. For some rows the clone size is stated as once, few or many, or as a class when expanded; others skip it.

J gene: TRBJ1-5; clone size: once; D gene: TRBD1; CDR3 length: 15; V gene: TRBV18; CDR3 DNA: TGTGCCAGCTCACCGGACAGGGGGCAGAATCAGCCCCAGCATTTT; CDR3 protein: CASSPDRGQNQPQHF
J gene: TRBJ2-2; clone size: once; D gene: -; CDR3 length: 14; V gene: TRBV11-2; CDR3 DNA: TGTGCCAGCAGCCTACAGAGAATCACCGGGGAGCTGTTTTTT; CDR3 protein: CASSLQRITGELFF
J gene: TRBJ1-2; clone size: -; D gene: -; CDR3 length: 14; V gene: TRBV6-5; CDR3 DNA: TGTGCCAGCAGTCGCCCCACAGGGAACTATGGCTACACCTTC; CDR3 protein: CASSRPTGNYGYTF
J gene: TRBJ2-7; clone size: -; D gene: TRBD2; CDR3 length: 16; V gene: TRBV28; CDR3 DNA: TGTGCCAGCAGTTTAGGTGGGACTAGCGGATTCTACGAGCAGTACTTC; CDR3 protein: CASSLGGTSGFYEQYF
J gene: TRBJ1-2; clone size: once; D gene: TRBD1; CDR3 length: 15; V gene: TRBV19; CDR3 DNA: TGTGCCAGTAGTACCGGGACAGCAAATAACTATGGCTACACCTTC; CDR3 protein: CASSTGTANNYGYTF
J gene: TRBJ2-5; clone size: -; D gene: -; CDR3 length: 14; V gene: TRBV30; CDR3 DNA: TGTGCCTGGAGTCCGGGGGGCATCCAAGAGACCCAGTACTTC; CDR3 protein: CAWSPGGIQETQYF
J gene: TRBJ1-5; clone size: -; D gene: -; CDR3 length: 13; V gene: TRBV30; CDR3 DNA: TGTGCCTGGAGTGTAGGGGCCGATCAGCCCCAGCATTTT; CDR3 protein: CAWSVGADQPQHF
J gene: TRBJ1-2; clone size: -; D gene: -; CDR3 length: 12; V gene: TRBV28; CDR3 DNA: TGTGCCAGCAGTTTCAGCGGATATGGCTACACCTTC; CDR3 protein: CASSFSGYGYTF
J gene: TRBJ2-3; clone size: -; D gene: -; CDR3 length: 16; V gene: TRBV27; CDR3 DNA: TGTGCCAGCAGTTTAAAGGGTCCCCCCCGGGGAGATACGCAGTATTTT; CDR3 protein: CASSLKGPPRGDTQYF
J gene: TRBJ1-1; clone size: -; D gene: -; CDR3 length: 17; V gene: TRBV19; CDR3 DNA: TGTGCCAGTACCTCAACCGACCGAATCCGTTCAGGCACTGAAGCTTTCTTT; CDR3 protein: CASTSTDRIRSGTEAFF
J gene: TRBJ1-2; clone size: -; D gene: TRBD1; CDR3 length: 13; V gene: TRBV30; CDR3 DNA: TGTGCCTGGCAGGGGGCCCCTAACTATGGCTACACCTTC; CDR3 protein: CAWQGAPNYGYTF
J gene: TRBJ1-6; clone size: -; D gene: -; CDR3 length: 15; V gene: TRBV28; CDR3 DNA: TGTGCCAGCAGTCCCCTTCGGGCGGGGAATTCACCCCTCCACTTT; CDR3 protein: CASSPLRAGNSPLHF
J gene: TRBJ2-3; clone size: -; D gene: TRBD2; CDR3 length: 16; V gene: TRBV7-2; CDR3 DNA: TGTGCCAGCAGCCTAGCGGGGACCGACGGGGGAGATACGCAGTATTTT; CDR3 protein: CASSLAGTDGGDTQYF
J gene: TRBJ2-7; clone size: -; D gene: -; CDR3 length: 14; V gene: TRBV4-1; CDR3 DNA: TGCGCCAGCAGCCAACCGGGTCAGATCTACGAGCAGTACTTC; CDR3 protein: CASSQPGQIYEQYF
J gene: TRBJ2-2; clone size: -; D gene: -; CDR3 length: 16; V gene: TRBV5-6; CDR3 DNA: TGTGCCAGCAGCTTAGGCCTACAGGCTAGCACCGGGGAGCTGTTTTTT; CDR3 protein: CASSLGLQASTGELFF
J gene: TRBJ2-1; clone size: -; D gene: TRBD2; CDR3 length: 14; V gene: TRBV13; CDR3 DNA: TGTGCCAGCAGCAGCGGGGGGTCTTACAATGAGCAGTTCTTC; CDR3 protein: CASSSGGSYNEQFF
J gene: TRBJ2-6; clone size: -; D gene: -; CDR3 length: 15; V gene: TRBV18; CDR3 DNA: TGTGCCAGCTCACCCGTCTACTCTGGGGCCAACGTCCTGACTTTC; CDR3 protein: CASSPVYSGANVLTF
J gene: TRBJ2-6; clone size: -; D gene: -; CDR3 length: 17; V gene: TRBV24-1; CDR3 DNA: TGTGCCACCAGTGATTTTAATCAGGACTCTGGGGCCAACGTCCTGACTTTC; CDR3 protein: CATSDFNQDSGANVLTF
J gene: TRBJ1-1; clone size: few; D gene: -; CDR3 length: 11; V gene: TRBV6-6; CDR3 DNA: TGTGCCAGCAGTACAACAGGGCTAGCTTTCTTT; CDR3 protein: CASSTTGLAFF
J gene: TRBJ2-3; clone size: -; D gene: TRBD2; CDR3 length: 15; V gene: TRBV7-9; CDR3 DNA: TGTGCCAGCAGCCGGAGCGGGGGACTCACAGATACGCAGTATTTT; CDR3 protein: CASSRSGGLTDTQYF
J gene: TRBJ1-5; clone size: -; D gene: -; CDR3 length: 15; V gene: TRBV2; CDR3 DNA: TGTGCCAGCATCGAAGACAGGAATTGGAATCAGCCCCAGCATTTT; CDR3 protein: CASIEDRNWNQPQHF
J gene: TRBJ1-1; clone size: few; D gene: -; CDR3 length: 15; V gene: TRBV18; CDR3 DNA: TGTGCCAGCTCACCACAGGGAGGATTGAACACTGAAGCTTTCTTT; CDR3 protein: CASSPQGGLNTEAFF
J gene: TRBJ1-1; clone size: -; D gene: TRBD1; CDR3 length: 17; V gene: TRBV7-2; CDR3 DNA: TGTGCCAGCAGCTCCGCACCCTCTCGGACAGGAACTACTGAAGCTTTCTTT; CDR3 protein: CASSSAPSRTGTTEAFF